The source of this TCR beta chain is a study of blood T cell repertoires in COVID-19. This CDR3 is built from 14 residues. The germline V gene has CDR1 WNHNN and CDR2 SYGVQD (reference sequence). After removal of 3 bases from V and 5 bases from J, the junction contained 6 bases not matched to a gene. This clone was found a few times. Sequencing used immunoSEQ multiplex PCR; TCRdb keeps in-frame clones, though not all of them. Of 45,000 or so clones in the sample, about four fifths were seen once. The sample comprised peripheral blood. The chain combines TRBV10-1 with TRBJ1-1, with 7 bases lining up with TRBD1. This clonotype originated in a human donor in a cohort sampled during active COVID-19. The CDR3 DNA is TGCGCCAGCAGTGAACTGACAGGGCGAACTGAAGCTTTCTTT. This sequence encodes CASSELTGRTEAFF.